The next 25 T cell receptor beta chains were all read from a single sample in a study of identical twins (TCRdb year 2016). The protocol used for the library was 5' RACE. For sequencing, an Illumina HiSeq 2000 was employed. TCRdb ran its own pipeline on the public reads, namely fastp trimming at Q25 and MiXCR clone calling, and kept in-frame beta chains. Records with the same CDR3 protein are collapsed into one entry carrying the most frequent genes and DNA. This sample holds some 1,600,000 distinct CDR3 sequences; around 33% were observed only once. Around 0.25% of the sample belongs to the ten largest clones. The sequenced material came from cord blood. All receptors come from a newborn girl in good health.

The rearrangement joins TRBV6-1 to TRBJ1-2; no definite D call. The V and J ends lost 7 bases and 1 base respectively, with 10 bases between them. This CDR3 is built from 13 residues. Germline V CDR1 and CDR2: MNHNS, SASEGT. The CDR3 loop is CASTQTDNYGYTF. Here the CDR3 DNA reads TGTGCCAGCACACAGACGGATAACTATGGCTACACCTTC.

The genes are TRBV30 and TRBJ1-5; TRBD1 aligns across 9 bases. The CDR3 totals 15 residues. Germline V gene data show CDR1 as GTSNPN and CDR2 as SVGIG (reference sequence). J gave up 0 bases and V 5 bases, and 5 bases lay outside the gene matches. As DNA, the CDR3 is TGTGCCTGGGGGACAGGGCTCAATAGCAATCAGCCCCAGCATTTT. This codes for CAWGTGLNSNQPQHF. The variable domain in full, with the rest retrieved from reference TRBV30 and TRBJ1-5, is SQTIHQWPATLVQPVGSPLSLECTVEGTSNPNLYWYRQAAGRGLQLLFYSVGIGQISSEVPQNLSASRPQDRQFILSSKKLLLSDSGFYLCAWGTGLNSNQPQHFGDGTRLSIL.

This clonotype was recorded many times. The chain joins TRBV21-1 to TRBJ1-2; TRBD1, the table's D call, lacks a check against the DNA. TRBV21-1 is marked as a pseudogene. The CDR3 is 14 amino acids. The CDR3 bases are TGTGCCAGCAGCGACCGGGACAGGCCCTATGGCTACACCTTC. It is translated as CASSDRDRPYGYTF.

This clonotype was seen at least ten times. The CDR3 loop is CASSVGGQDFYEQYF. CDR3 sequence (DNA): TGTGCCAGCAGCGTAGGGGGACAGGATTTTTACGAGCAGTACTTC. V is TRBV9 and J is TRBJ2-7, with TRBD1 matching over 8 bases. Trimming took 0 bases from V and 4 from J; bases not matched to a gene: 6. In germline, CDR1 is SGDLS, CDR2 YYNGEE. This CDR3 has 15 residues. The whole variable domain, filled in from reference TRBV9 and TRBJ2-7, reads DSGVTQTPKHLITATGQRVTLRCSPRSGDLSVYWYQQSLDQGLQFLIQYYNGEERAKGNILERFSAQQFPDLHSELNLSSLELGDSALYFCASSVGGQDFYEQYFGPGTRLTVT.

This CDR3 is CASSRAERGGRDEQFF. The CDR3 nucleotides are TGCGCCAGCAGCCGCGCGGAGCGGGGGGGCAGGGATGAGCAGTTCTTC. This rearrangement joins TRBV5-1 to TRBJ2-1; TRBD2 agrees at 10 bases. Germline lookup yields CDR1 SGHRS and CDR2 YFSETQ. J lost 8 bases, V lost 4 bases, and 12 bases had no gene match. The CDR3 consists of 16 residues.

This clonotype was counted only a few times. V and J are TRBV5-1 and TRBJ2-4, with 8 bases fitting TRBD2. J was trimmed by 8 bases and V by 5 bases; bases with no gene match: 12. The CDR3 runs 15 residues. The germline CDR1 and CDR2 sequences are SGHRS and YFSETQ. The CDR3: CASSTRPGRADIQYF. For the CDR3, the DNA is TGCGCCAGCAGTACCCGACCCGGGAGGGCGGACATTCAGTACTTC.

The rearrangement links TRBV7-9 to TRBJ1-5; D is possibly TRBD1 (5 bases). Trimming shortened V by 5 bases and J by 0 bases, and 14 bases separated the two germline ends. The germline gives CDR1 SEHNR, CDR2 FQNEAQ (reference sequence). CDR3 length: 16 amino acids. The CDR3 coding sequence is TGTGCCAGCAGCCCCCGGGGGTGGGATAGCAATCAGCCCCAGCATTTT. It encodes CASSPRGWDSNQPQHF. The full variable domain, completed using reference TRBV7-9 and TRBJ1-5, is DTGVSQNPRHKITKRGQNVTFRCDPISEHNRLYWYRQTLGQGPEFLTYFQNEAQLEKSRLLSDRFSAERPKGSFSTLEIQRTEQGDSAMYLCASSPRGWDSNQPQHFGDGTRLSIL.

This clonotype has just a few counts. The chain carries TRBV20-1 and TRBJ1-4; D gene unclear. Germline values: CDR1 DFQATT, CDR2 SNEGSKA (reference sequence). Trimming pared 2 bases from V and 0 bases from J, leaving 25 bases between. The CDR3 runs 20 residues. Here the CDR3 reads CSARNPQLESQLTTNEKLFF. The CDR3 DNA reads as TGCAGTGCTAGAAATCCCCAGCTCGAGTCCCAATTGACAACTAATGAAAAACTGTTTTTT.

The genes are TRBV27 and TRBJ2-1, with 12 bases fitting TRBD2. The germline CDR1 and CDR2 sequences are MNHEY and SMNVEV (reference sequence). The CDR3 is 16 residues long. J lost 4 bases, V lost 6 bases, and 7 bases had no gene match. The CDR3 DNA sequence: TGTGCCAGCAGCTGGACTAGCGGGACTAATTACAATGAGCAGTTCTTC. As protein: CASSWTSGTNYNEQFF.

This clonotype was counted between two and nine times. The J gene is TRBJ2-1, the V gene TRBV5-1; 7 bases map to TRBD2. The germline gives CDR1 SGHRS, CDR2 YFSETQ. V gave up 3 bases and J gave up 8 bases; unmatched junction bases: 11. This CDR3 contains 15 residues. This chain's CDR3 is CASSSGLVGWDEQFF. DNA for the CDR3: TGCGCCAGCAGCTCCGGACTAGTGGGATGGGATGAGCAGTTCTTC.

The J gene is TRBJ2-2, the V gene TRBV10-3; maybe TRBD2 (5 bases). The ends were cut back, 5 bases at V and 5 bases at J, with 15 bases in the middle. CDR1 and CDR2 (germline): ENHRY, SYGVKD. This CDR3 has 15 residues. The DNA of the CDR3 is TGTGCCATCAGTCGAGATCCCGGGGTAACCGGGGAGCTGTTTTTT. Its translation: CAISRDPGVTGELFF.

The CDR3 region is CSMARYSNQPQHF. In nucleotides, the CDR3 is TGCAGTATGGCCAGGTATAGCAATCAGCCCCAGCATTTT. The genes are TRBV20-1 and TRBJ1-5, with D unresolved. The V gene lost 8 bases and the J gene lost 0 bases, with 11 bases spanning the gap. Germline CDR1 and CDR2: DFQATT and SNEGSKA (reference sequence). This CDR3 has 13 amino acids.

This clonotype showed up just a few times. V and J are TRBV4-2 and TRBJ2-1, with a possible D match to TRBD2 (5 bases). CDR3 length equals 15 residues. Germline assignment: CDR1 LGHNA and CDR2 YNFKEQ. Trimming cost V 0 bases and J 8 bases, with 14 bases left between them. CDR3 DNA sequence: TGTGCCAGCAGCCAAGAAGGTCGGACGCGGGATGAGCAGTTCTTC. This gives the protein CASSQEGRTRDEQFF.

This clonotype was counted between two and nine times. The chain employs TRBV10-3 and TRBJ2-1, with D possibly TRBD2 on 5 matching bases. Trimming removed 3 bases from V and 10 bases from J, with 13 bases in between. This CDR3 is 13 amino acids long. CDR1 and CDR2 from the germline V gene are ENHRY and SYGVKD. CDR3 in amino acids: CAISDLKLDEQFF. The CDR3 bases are TGTGCCATCAGTGATCTGAAACTAGACGAGCAGTTCTTC.

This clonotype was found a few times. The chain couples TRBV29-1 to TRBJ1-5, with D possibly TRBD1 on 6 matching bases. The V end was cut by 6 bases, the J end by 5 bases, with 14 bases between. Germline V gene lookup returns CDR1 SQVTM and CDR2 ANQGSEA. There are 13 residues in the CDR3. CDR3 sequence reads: CSVKGGMDQPQHF. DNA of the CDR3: TGCAGCGTAAAGGGGGGAATGGATCAGCCCCAGCATTTT.

The CDR3 sequence: CASSLTSGLTYEQYF. For the CDR3, the DNA is TGTGCCAGCAGCCTTACTAGCGGGCTTACCTACGAGCAGTACTTC. The V call is TRBV9, the J call TRBJ2-7; TRBD2 aligns across 9 bases. This CDR3 has 15 residues. Germline CDR1 reads SGDLS; CDR2 reads YYNGEE. V was clipped by 4 bases and J by 2 bases; unmatched bases: 7.

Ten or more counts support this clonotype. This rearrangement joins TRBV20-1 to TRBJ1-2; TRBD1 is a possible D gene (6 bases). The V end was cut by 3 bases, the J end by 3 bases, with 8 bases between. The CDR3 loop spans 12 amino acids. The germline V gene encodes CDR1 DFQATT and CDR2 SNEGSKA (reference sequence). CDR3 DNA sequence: TGCAGTGCTAGGAACAGGGACTATGGCTACACCTTC. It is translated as CSARNRDYGYTF.

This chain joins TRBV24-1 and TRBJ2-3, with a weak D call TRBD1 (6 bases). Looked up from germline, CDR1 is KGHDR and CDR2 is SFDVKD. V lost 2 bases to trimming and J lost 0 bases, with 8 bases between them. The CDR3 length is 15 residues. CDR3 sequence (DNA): TGTGCCACCAGTGATTCTAGGGGGAGCACAGATACGCAGTATTTT. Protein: CATSDSRGSTDTQYF.

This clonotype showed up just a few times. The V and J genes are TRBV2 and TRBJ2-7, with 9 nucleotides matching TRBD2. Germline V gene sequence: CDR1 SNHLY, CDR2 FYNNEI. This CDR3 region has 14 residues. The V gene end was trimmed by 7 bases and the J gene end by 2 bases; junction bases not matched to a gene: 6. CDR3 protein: CASKLASGAYEQYF. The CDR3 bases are TGTGCCAGCAAGTTAGCTAGCGGGGCCTACGAGCAGTACTTC.

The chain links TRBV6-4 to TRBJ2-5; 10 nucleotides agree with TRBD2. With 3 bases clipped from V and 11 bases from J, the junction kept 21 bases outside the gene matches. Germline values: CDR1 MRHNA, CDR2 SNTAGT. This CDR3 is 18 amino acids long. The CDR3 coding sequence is TGTGCCAGCAGTGATAGAGGGGGACTAGCGCCCCTATCGGATGAGCAGTACTTC. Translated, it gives CASSDRGGLAPLSDEQYF.

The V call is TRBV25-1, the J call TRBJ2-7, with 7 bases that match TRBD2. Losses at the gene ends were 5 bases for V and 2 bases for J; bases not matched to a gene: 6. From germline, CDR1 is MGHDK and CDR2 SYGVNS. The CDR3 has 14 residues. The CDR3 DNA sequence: TGTGCCAGCAGTCGGGGGGAAACCACCTACGAGCAGTACTTC. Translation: CASSRGETTYEQYF.

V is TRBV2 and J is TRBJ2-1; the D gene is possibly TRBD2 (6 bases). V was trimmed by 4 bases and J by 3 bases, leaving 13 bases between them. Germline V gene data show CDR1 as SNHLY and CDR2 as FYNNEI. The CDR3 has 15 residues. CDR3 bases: TGTGCCAGCAGTGCGGAACTAGCCGTCTACAATGAGCAGTTCTTC. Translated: CASSAELAVYNEQFF.

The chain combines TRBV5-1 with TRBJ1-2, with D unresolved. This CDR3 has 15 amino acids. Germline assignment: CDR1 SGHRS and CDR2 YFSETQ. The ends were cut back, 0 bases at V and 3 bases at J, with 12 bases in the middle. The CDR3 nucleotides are TGCGCCAGCAGCTTGGGTTTCACGGGCGACTATGGCTACACCTTC. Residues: CASSLGFTGDYGYTF.

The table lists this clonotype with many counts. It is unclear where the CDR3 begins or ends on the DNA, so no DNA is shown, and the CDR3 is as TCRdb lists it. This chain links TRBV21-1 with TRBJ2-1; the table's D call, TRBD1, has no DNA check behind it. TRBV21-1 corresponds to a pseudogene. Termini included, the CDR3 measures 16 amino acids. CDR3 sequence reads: CASSKVGRGANNEQFF.

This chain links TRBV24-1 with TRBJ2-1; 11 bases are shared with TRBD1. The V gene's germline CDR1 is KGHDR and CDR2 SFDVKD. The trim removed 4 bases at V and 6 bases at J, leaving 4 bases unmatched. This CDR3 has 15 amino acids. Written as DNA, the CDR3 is TGTGCCACCAGTGAGCCCGGGACAGGGGGCAATGAGCAGTTCTTC. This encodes CATSEPGTGGNEQFF.